The 32 T cell receptor beta chains below all came from one sample that was sequenced in a study of radiation and T cells in renal cell carcinoma. Noted time point: blood 4 weeks post-SBRT, at nephrectomy. Regarding treatment: 15 Gy SBRT to primary tumor, nephrectomy 4 weeks later. The table came from immunoSEQ multiplex PCR; TCRdb's copy has only in-frame clones and leaves some out. The table lists 130,000 to 150,000 clones, about 86% of them singletons, with 15% to 20% in the top ten. This sample comprised blood, obtained from a patient whose treatment included radiotherapy and nephrectomy. These receptors were obtained from a woman in her 50s with renal cell carcinoma.

The chain couples TRBV5-6 to TRBJ2-3; 11 nucleotides align to TRBD2. CDR3 length: 17 amino acids. Unmatched junction bases numbered 8, after V lost 4 bases and J lost 1 base. Germline V CDR1 and CDR2: SGHDT, YYEEEE. CDR3 loop: CASSPVAGGLGTDTQYF. The CDR3 DNA reads TGTGCCAGCAGCCCAGTAGCGGGGGGGCTTGGCACAGATACGCAGTATTTT.

The CDR3 is CASSILSSYNEQFF. In DNA form, the CDR3 reads TGTGCCAGTAGTATTTTAAGCTCCTACAATGAGCAGTTCTTC. The chain carries TRBV19 and TRBJ2-1; the D is unclear. Trimming shortened V by 3 bases and J by 0 bases, and 6 bases separated the two germline ends. CDR3 length: 14 amino acids. CDR1 is LNHDA and CDR2 is SQIVND in the germline V gene (reference sequence).

The rearrangement links TRBV10-3 to TRBJ2-4; 9 nucleotides agree with TRBD1. The germline V gene has CDR1 ENHRY and CDR2 SYGVKD. This CDR3 has 16 residues. J was trimmed by 0 bases and V by 6 bases; bases with no gene match: 6. DNA of the CDR3: TGTGCCATCAGCCGAGGGGGACAGGGAGCCAAAAACATTCAGTACTTC. Translation: CAISRGGQGAKNIQYF.

The chain links TRBV7-9 to TRBJ2-7, with 10 bases fitting TRBD1. The length of the CDR3 is 17 residues. J gave up 0 bases and V 5 bases, and 10 bases lay outside the gene matches. Germline V gene sequence: CDR1 SEHNR, CDR2 FQNEAQ (reference sequence). The CDR3 bases are TGTGCCAGCAGCCCTCTACCGGGACAGGGGAACTCCTACGAGCAGTACTTC. Its protein product is CASSPLPGQGNSYEQYF.

This clone was counted only a few times. The chain combines TRBV11-2 with TRBJ1-2; D is undetermined. This CDR3 has 12 residues. The V end was cut by 3 bases, the J end by 7 bases, with 9 bases between. Germline V gene lookup returns CDR1 SGHAT and CDR2 FQNNGV. The DNA for the CDR3 is TGTGCCAGCAGCTTTCACGAGACTGGCTACACCTTC. This sequence encodes CASSFHETGYTF.

The chain is built from TRBV5-6 and TRBJ2-7; 12 nucleotides align to TRBD1. This CDR3 has 17 residues. Germline CDR1 reads SGHDT; CDR2 reads YYEEEE. J was trimmed by 5 bases and V by 4 bases; bases with no gene match: 13. The CDR3 protein is CASSGGQGARLSDEQYF. The CDR3 DNA follows: TGTGCCAGCAGCGGGGGACAGGGGGCGCGACTATCGGACGAGCAGTACTTC.

This chain joins TRBV6-4 and TRBJ1-5; perhaps TRBD1 as D (5 bases). CDR1 MRHNA and CDR2 SNTAGT come from the germline V gene. The CDR3 is 17 amino acids. V was pared by 2 bases and J by 1 base, with 15 bases between. In DNA form, the CDR3 reads TGTGCCAGCAGTGACGAAGGATCTTACAGGAGCAATCAGCCCCAGCATTTT. As protein: CASSDEGSYRSNQPQHF.

The J gene is TRBJ1-3, the V gene TRBV18; D is uncertain. Trimming took off 2 bases at V and 4 bases at J, with 18 bases between the two ends. Germline V CDR1 and CDR2: KGHSH, LQKENI. This CDR3 spans 17 amino acids. The CDR3 nucleotides are TGTGCCAGCTCACCATCGTTTCTTTCGAACAAAGGAAACACCATATATTTT. It is translated as CASSPSFLSNKGNTIYF.

The chain combines TRBV4-3 with TRBJ2-2, with 10 positions matching TRBD2. V shed 0 bases and J 7 bases; nucleotides not matched to a gene: 8. Looked up from germline, CDR1 is LGHNA and CDR2 is YSLEER. The CDR3 runs 17 residues. The DNA of the CDR3 is TGCGCCAGCAGCCAAGATGAGGCTAGCGGGAGAAACGGGGAGCTGTTTTTT. Amino acids: CASSQDEASGRNGELFF.

V is TRBV25-1 and J is TRBJ1-5, with D tentatively TRBD1 (6 bases). The V gene's germline CDR1 is MGHDK and CDR2 SYGVNS. This CDR3 has 17 residues. Deletions cut 2 bases from V and 0 bases from J, with 14 bases between. The CDR3 nucleotides are TGTGCCAGCAGTGAAAGTTGGGGACATCGTAGCAATCAGCCCCAGCATTTT. It encodes CASSESWGHRSNQPQHF.

This clone was seen a single time. The chain has TRBV18 and TRBJ2-7; D call uncertain. Trimming left V 6 bases short and J 7 bases short, with 13 bases between. This CDR3 region has 12 residues. CDR1 and CDR2 from the germline V gene are KGHSH and LQKENI. This CDR3 reads CASSTFNEEQYF. The DNA for the CDR3 is TGTGCCAGCTCGACCTTTAATGAGGAGCAGTACTTC.

J is TRBJ2-7 and V is TRBV10-3; 9 positions agree with TRBD1. With V trimmed by 3 bases and J by 5 bases, 5 bases remained unmatched. The CDR3 totals 14 residues. Germline V gene sequence: CDR1 ENHRY, CDR2 SYGVKD. The DNA of the CDR3 is TGTGCCATCAGTGAAGAAGGGGACAGGGACGAGCAGTACTTC. Translating gives CAISEEGDRDEQYF.

CDR3 protein: CASSIGTSGYYEQYF. The CDR3 DNA follows: TGTGCCAGTAGTATCGGGACTAGCGGATATTACGAGCAGTACTTC. This chain joins TRBV19 and TRBJ2-7; 11 nucleotides align to TRBD2. Germline CDR1 LNHDA, CDR2 SQIVND (reference sequence). There are 15 residues in the CDR3. V lost 3 bases and J lost 4; bases outside the gene matches: 5. The whole variable domain, remainder taken from reference TRBV19 and TRBJ2-7, is DGGITQSPKYLFRKEGQNVTLSCEQNLNHDAMYWYRQDPGQGLRLIYYSQIVNDFQKGDIAEGYSVSREKKESFPLTVTSAQKNPTAFYLCASSIGTSGYYEQYFGPGTRLTVT.

The V gene is TRBV4-1, the J gene TRBJ1-2; D unclear. This CDR3 region has 13 residues. Trimming left V 0 bases short and J 4 bases short, with 6 bases between. Germline CDR1 and CDR2: MGHRA and YSYEKL. CDR3 nucleotide sequence: TGCGCCAGCAGCCAAGATCTTATCTATGGCTACACCTTC. It encodes CASSQDLIYGYTF.

The V and J genes are TRBV2 and TRBJ2-7; D call uncertain. Between the trimmed V and J ends, which lost 6 bases and 2 bases, there was a span of 17 bases. Germline assignment: CDR1 SNHLY and CDR2 FYNNEI. The CDR3 sequence is 15 residues long. The CDR3 nucleotides are TGTGCCAGCAGCCCGCCCGGCAGACCTACCTACGAGCAGTACTTC. Its protein is CASSPPGRPTYEQYF.

The chain links TRBV4-1 to TRBJ2-2; D gene uncertain. The germline V and J ends were trimmed by 0 bases and 4 bases, with 12 bases remaining between them. Germline CDR1 reads MGHRA; CDR2 reads YSYEKL. The CDR3 length is 16 residues. CDR3 loop: CASSQEPSGVTGELFF. CDR3 DNA: TGCGCCAGCAGCCAAGAACCCAGTGGGGTCACCGGGGAGCTGTTTTTT.

This chain joins TRBV7-2 and TRBJ2-1, with D unclear. Trimming pared 5 bases from V and 12 bases from J, leaving 11 bases between. In germline, CDR1 is SGHTA, CDR2 FQGNSA. This CDR3 is 11 amino acids long. The CDR3 DNA is TGTGCCAGCAGCCCAGACTTGAGGCAGTTCTTC. Protein: CASSPDLRQFF.

The V call is TRBV6-5, the J call TRBJ1-4; D possibly corresponds to TRBD1 (5 bases). This CDR3 is 14 amino acids long. Germline lookup yields CDR1 MNHEY and CDR2 SVGAGI. The V end lost 6 bases, the J end lost 4 bases, and 12 bases lay between the germline ends. Here the CDR3 reads CASRQAGFNEKLFF. The CDR3 region has the DNA TGTGCCAGCAGACAGGCGGGGTTTAATGAAAAACTGTTTTTT.

Regarding this clone: Different DNA sequences within this sample yield the same CDR3. J is TRBJ1-4 and V is TRBV6-5, with D unclear. Germline V gene sequence: CDR1 MNHEY, CDR2 SVGAGI. This CDR3 is built from 14 residues. Deletions cut 6 bases from V and 4 bases from J, with 12 bases between. CDR3 amino acids: CASRTPDRNEKLFF. CDR3 in DNA: TGTGCCAGCAGAACACCGGACCGTAATGAAAAACTGTTTTTT.

The chain links TRBV7-7 to TRBJ2-5; 8 nucleotides match TRBD1. CDR1 is SSHAT, CDR2 FNYEAQ, per germline (reference sequence). This CDR3 is built from 15 residues. V trimming: 5 bases; J trimming: 2 bases; junction bases outside the gene matches: 7. The CDR3 loop is CASSPGTGGQETQYF. DNA for the CDR3: TGTGCCAGCAGCCCTGGGACAGGAGGGCAAGAGACCCAGTACTTC. Full variable domain (missing parts from reference TRBV7-7 and TRBJ2-5): GAGVSQSPRYKVTKRGQDVTLRCDPISSHATLYWYQQALGQGPEFLTYFNYEAQPDKSGLPSDRFSAERPEGSISTLTIQRTEQRDSAMYRCASSPGTGGQETQYFGPGTRLLVL.

This clone was detected only a few times. The sample holds other DNA sequences that translate to the same CDR3. The chain uses TRBV9 and TRBJ1-2, with TRBD1 as a possible D gene (5 bases). The CDR3 runs 14 residues. V lost 2 bases and J lost 3, with 11 bases in between. Germline CDR1 SGDLS, CDR2 YYNGEE. CDR3 nucleotides: TGTGCCAGCAGCGTCGGGCAAGGGGACTATGGCTACACCTTC. It specifies CASSVGQGDYGYTF.

Only one count was recorded for this clone. V gene TRBV28 combines with J gene TRBJ2-2, with 8 bases matching TRBD1. The V gene's germline CDR1 is MDHEN and CDR2 SYDVKM. The junction had 7 bases not matched to a gene; V was cut back by 7 bases and J by 6 bases. The CDR3 has 14 residues. In DNA form, the CDR3 reads TGTGCCAGCATATCAGGGGGCGCCGCCGGGGAGCTGTTTTTT. The encoded protein is CASISGGAAGELFF.

The rearrangement links TRBV7-2 to TRBJ1-1; D gene unclear. Germline V gene sequence: CDR1 SGHTA, CDR2 FQGNSA. V dropped 5 bases and J dropped 5 bases, with 15 bases sitting between them. The CDR3 totals 14 residues. The CDR3 protein is CASSPGVEGTEAFF. In DNA form, the CDR3 reads TGTGCCAGCAGCCCCGGGGTGGAGGGAACTGAAGCTTTCTTT.

With respect to this clone: The sample carries other DNA sequences with the same CDR3. The rearrangement joins TRBV6-1 to TRBJ1-3; D is unclear. Germline lookup yields CDR1 MNHNS and CDR2 SASEGT. The CDR3 totals 15 residues. Trimming stripped 3 bases from V and 0 bases from J, with 9 bases between. CDR3 residues: CASSEGIYSGNTIYF. The CDR3 DNA reads as TGTGCCAGCAGTGAGGGTATCTACTCTGGAAACACCATATATTTT.

The rearrangement uses TRBV5-1 and TRBJ2-7, with 7 positions matching TRBD2. Trimming cost V 4 bases and J 1 base; bases outside gene matches: 14. This CDR3 has 17 amino acids. Germline lookup yields CDR1 SGHRS and CDR2 YFSETQ. CDR3 DNA: TGCGCCAGCAGCACCTTGGGTAGCGGGCCCGGTTCCTACGAGCAGTACTTC. This encodes CASSTLGSGPGSYEQYF. Together with reference TRBV5-1 and TRBJ2-7, the CDR3 gives the full variable domain: KAGVTQTPRYLIKTRGQQVTLSCSPISGHRSVSWYQQTPGQGLQFLFEYFSETQRNKGNFPGRFSGRQFSNSRSEMNVSTLELGDSALYLCASSTLGSGPGSYEQYFGPGTRLTVT.

V and J are TRBV29-1 and TRBJ1-1; D gene unclear. The CDR3 extends over 13 amino acids. V lost 4 bases and J lost 0, with 9 bases in between. Per germline, CDR1 SQVTM and CDR2 ANQGSEA. CDR3 loop: CSVGQRMNTEAFF. CDR3 DNA: TGCAGCGTTGGCCAGAGAATGAACACTGAAGCTTTCTTT. Full variable domain (outside the CDR3, taken from reference TRBV29-1 and TRBJ1-1): SAVISQKPSRDICQRGTSLTIQCQVDSQVTMMFWYRQQPGQSLTLIATANQGSEATYESGFVIDKFPISRPNLTFSTLTVSNMSPEDSSIYLCSVGQRMNTEAFFGQGTRLTVV.

The CDR3 here is CASSFLGNEKLFF. The CDR3 coding sequence is TGTGCCAGCAGCTTTTTGGGAAATGAAAAACTGTTTTTT. The chain recombines TRBV5-6 with TRBJ1-4; D is ambiguous. The CDR3 has 13 residues. Germline CDR1 and CDR2: SGHDT and YYEEEE. V was clipped by 2 bases and J by 5 bases, with 7 bases between them.

V is TRBV7-9 and J is TRBJ2-7; the D is unclear. The length of the CDR3 is 14 residues. The germline V gene has CDR1 SEHNR and CDR2 FQNEAQ (reference sequence). Trimming stripped 4 bases from V and 0 bases from J, with 10 bases between. The CDR3 region has the DNA TGTGCCAGCAGCTCAGAGTCAGGCTCCTACGAGCAGTACTTC. This gives the protein CASSSESGSYEQYF.

The V gene is TRBV5-1, the J gene TRBJ1-1; TRBD1 is a possible D gene (5 bases). Germline-derived CDR1 and CDR2 are SGHRS and YFSETQ. The CDR3 contains 15 residues. V was clipped by 1 base and J by 4 bases, with 14 bases between them. The chain's CDR3 is CASSLRGERGTEAFF. DNA of the CDR3: TGCGCCAGCAGCTTGCGGGGGGAAAGGGGCACTGAAGCTTTCTTT.

This rearrangement joins TRBV9 to TRBJ2-5; 8 bases map to TRBD2. There are 14 residues in the CDR3. The germline V gene encodes CDR1 SGDLS and CDR2 YYNGEE. Trimming at V came to 0 bases and at J to 2 bases, leaving 0 bases not matched to a gene. In DNA, the CDR3 is TGTGCCAGCAGCGTAGCGGGAGGGCAAGAGACCCAGTACTTC. Its protein is CASSVAGGQETQYF.

This chain connects TRBV6-5 to TRBJ2-5; D is ambiguous. The CDR3 sequence is 13 residues long. Germline CDR1 is MNHEY and CDR2 is SVGAGI. V lost 2 bases, J lost 2 bases, and 6 bases lay in between. The CDR3 sequence is CASSYGRQETQYF. In nucleotides, the CDR3 is TGTGCCAGCAGTTACGGTCGGCAAGAGACCCAGTACTTC.

The chain recombines TRBV5-6 with TRBJ2-3, with 8 positions matching TRBD1. CDR1 is SGHDT, CDR2 YYEEEE, per germline. This CDR3 spans 12 amino acids. The junction had 1 base not matched to a gene; V was cut back by 9 bases and J by 1 base. This CDR3 reads CATGQGTDTQYF. CDR3 DNA sequence: TGTGCCACGGGACAGGGCACAGATACGCAGTATTTT.